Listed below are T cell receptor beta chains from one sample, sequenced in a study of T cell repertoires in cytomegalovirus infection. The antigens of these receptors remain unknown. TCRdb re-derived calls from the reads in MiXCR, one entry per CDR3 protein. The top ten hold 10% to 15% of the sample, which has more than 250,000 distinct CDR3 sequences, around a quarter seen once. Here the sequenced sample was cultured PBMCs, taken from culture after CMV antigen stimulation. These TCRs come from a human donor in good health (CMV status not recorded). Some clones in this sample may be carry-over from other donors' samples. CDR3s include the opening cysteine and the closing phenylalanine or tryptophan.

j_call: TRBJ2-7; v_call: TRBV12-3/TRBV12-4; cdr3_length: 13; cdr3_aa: CASSPTSTYEQYF
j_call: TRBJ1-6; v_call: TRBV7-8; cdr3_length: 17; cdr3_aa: CASSPYPGGGRLSPLHF
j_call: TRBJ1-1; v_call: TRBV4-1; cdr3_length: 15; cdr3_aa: CASSQNRNLRTEAFF
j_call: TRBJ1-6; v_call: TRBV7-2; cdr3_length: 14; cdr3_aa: CASSPRRYNSPLHF
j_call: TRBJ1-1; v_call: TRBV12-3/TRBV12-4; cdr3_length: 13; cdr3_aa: CASSSTGPTEAFF
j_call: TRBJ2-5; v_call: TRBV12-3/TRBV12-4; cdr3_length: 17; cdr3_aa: CASSSGGGVGIRETQYF
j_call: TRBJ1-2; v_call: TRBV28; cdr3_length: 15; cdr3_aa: CAGRGGDRSYYGYTF
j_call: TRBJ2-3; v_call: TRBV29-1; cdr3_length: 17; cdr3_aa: CSVSLAGGGSRVYTQYF
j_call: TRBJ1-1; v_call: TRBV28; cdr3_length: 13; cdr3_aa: CATTEGRNTEAFF
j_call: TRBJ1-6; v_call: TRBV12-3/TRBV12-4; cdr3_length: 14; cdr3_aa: CASSPQIANSPLHF
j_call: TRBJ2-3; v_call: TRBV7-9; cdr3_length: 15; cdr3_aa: CASSPRGGGQDTQYF
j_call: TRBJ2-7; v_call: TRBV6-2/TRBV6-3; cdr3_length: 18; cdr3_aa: CASSRLAELAQGFDEQYF
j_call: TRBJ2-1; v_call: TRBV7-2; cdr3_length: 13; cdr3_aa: CASSIPATRLQFF
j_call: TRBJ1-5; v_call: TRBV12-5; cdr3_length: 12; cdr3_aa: CASSRANQPQHF